This T cell receptor (beta chain) was recorded in a study of control samples from healthy donors and cancer patients. The CDR3 sequence is 18 residues long. Germline V gene sequence: CDR1 LNHNV, CDR2 YYDKDF (reference sequence). V lost 4 bases to trimming and J lost 5 bases; unmatched junction nucleotides: 12. Generated by immunoSEQ multiplex PCR, the TCRdb table keeps only in-frame clones and is missing some. The sample table sets out under 200,000 clones. J is TRBJ2-5 and V is TRBV15; 14 bases agree with TRBD2. This receptor was identified in a woman aged 25 to 39 in good health. The sample taken for sequencing was blood. DNA for the CDR3: TGTGCCACCAGCATCCCTCATGGGGGACTAGCGGGGGTCGAGACCCAGTACTTC. Its translation is CATSIPHGGLAGVETQYF.